This is a list of T cell receptor beta chains from one sample in a study of blood T cell repertoires in COVID-19. Libraries were prepared by immunoSEQ multiplex PCR; TCRdb keeps only in-frame clonotypes and omits some of them. The table lists around 300,000 clones, about 90% of them singletons, with roughly 1.8% in the top ten. Sequenced material: PBMCs or T cells enriched from blood (not recorded which). These receptors originate from a woman aged 60-70 years who had recovered from COVID-19. The conserved cysteine and the conserved F or W are not part of the CDR3 here. The order of the fields is J gene, D gene, V gene, CDR3 protein. A D gene is named only where the DNA matches it firmly.

TRBJ2-7 | NA | TRBV19 | ASSTSGGAVPSYEQY
TRBJ2-7 | TRBD1 | TRBV5-1 | ASSRGTGGLYEQY
TRBJ1-6 | NA | TRBV25-1 | ASSEISNSPLH
TRBJ2-2 | TRBD1 | TRBV11-2 | ASSFSTGQGAPRELF
TRBJ1-6 | NA | TRBV9 | ASSGAGINSPLH
TRBJ2-2 | TRBD1 | TRBV28 | ASSSDRGPAGFTGELF
TRBJ2-5 | NA | TRBV19 | ASSPTRQETQY
TRBJ2-3 | NA | TRBV10-3 | AISESPLRTDTQY
TRBJ2-7 | NA | TRBV5-3 | ARAAADSYEQY
TRBJ2-1 | TRBD1 | TRBV4-1 | ASSPRGQGGNNEQF
TRBJ2-3 | TRBD1 | TRBV28 | ASSFRGYTGTGVTDTQY
TRBJ1-1 | TRBD1 | TRBV2 | AIEIQGMNTEAF
TRBJ1-5 | NA | TRBV19 | ASSIPGDQPQH
TRBJ1-5 | NA | TRBV12-3/TRBV12-4 | ASRGPWNQPQH
TRBJ2-1 | TRBD2 | TRBV28 | ASSPSGRDLYNEQF
TRBJ2-1 | TRBD1 | TRBV10-1 | ASSSTGGSYNEQF
TRBJ1-6 | NA | TRBV6-5 | ASDVGAISPLH
TRBJ1-2 | TRBD1 | TRBV5-1 | ASRTGRDYGYT
TRBJ1-2 | TRBD1 | TRBV30 | AWSRGSGHGYT
TRBJ1-1 | TRBD1 | TRBV28 | ATTQGVRTEAF
TRBJ2-3 | TRBD1 | TRBV5-4 | ASSPRQGAEDTQY
TRBJ1-1 | NA | TRBV28 | ASSLDPGIPSYTEAF
TRBJ2-7 | TRBD2 | TRBV2 | ASGTSGGSYEQY
TRBJ1-4 | NA | TRBV21-1 | ASGSTWQAATNEKLF
TRBJ2-3 | TRBD2 | TRBV7-9 | ASSLRRSGGPSTDTQY
TRBJ2-5 | NA | TRBV19 | ASSTDYSRKETQY
TRBJ1-6 | TRBD1 | TRBV3-1/TRBV3-2 | ASSHYQGGSPLH
TRBJ2-6 | NA | TRBV9 | ASSPHLQENSGANVLT
TRBJ1-2 | TRBD1 | TRBV28 | ASRSASGTGGFGYT
TRBJ1-2 | NA | TRBV7-8 | ASSPPPGMGGYT
TRBJ2-5 | TRBD2 | TRBV2 | ASSVGLAGGQETQY
TRBJ2-2 | NA | TRBV5-1 | ASGRDRDTGELF
TRBJ2-5 | TRBD1 | TRBV18 | ASSLTGAQETQY
TRBJ1-1 | NA | TRBV25-1 | ASSTGLQAF
TRBJ1-1 | TRBD1 | TRBV19 | ASSKQGLSTEAF
TRBJ1-2 | NA | TRBV21-1 | ASTLTPTGGLYGYT
TRBJ1-4 | NA | TRBV5-4 | ASSLASTNEKLF
TRBJ2-3 | NA | TRBV5-4 | ASSLDSLATDTQY
TRBJ2-3 | NA | TRBV24-1 | ATSGTLGPDTQY
TRBJ1-2 | TRBD1 | TRBV2 | ASNPTGAVGYT
TRBJ2-7 | NA | TRBV4-2 | ASSQRSHLGVNEQY
TRBJ2-7 | TRBD2 | TRBV4-1 | ASSSGGGTVYEQY
TRBJ2-3 | NA | TRBV18 | ASSPAADTQY
TRBJ2-5 | NA | TRBV28 | ASRSGGGRETQY
TRBJ1-1 | NA | TRBV10-3 | AASHSWSGAF
TRBJ2-6 | NA | TRBV5-1 | ASSLVGSSGANVLT
TRBJ1-4 | NA | TRBV7-3 | ASSFGQGEKLF
TRBJ2-7 | NA | TRBV28 | ASSLPGLRREQY